The TCR beta chain under discussion was sequenced for a study of identical twins. Trimming took off 3 bases at V and 0 bases at J, with 18 bases between the two ends. This CDR3 is built from 18 residues. CDR1 and CDR2 from the germline V gene are LNHNV and YYDKDF (reference sequence). Carrying unique molecular identifiers, the cDNA also gained a universal primer site through template switching. TCRdb itself ran the 5' RACE reads through MiXCR, one entry per CDR3 protein. The sample comprises 450,000 or so distinct CDR3 sequences, more than 13% of which are singletons, and 0.52% rests with the top ten. These data also featured in a second study, about yellow fever vaccine responses in identical twins. From that paper: Twins reportedly appeared to share part of their vaccine T cell response while keeping part individual.

Sequenced input: CD4+ T cells sorted from blood. This chain uses TRBV15 with TRBJ2-1, with D possibly being TRBD1 or TRBD2 (5 bases each). The TCR sequence derives from a woman aged 18-30 years in good health. CDR3 nucleotide sequence: TGTGCCACCAGCAGCCCCGGGGCAGGGTCCCTCTCCTACAATGAGCAGTTCTTC. It translates to CATSSPGAGSLSYNEQFF.